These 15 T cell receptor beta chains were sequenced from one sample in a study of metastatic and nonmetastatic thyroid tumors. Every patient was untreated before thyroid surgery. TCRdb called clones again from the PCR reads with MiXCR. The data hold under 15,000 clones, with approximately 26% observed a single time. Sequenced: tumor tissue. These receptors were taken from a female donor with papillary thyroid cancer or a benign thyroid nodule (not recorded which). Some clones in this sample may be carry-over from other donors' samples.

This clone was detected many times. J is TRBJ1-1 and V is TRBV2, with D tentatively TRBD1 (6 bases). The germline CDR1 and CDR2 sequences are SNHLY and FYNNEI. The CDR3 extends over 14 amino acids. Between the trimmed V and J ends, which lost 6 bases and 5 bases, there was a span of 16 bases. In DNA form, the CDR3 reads TGTGCCAGCAGGGCAACAGGGCTCTTTACTGAAGCTTTCTTT. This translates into CASRATGLFTEAFF.

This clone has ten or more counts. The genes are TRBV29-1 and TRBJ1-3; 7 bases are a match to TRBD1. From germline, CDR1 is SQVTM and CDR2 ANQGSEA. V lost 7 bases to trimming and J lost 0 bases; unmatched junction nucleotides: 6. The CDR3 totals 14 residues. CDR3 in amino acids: CSAQGTDSGNTIYF. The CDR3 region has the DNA TGCAGCGCGCAAGGGACAGACTCTGGAAACACCATATATTTT.

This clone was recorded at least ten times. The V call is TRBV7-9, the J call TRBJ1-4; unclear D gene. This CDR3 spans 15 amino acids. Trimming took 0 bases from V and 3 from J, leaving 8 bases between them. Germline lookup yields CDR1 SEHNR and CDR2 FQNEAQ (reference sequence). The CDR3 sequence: CASSLALSSNEKLFF. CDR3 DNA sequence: TGTGCCAGCAGCTTAGCGCTCAGCTCTAATGAAAAACTGTTTTTT.

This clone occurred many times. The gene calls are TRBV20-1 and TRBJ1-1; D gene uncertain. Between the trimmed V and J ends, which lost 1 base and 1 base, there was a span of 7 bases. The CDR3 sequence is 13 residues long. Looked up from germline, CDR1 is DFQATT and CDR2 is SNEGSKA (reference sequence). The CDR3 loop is CSARVGGNTEAFF. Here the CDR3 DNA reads TGCAGTGCTAGAGTTGGAGGGAACACTGAAGCTTTCTTT.

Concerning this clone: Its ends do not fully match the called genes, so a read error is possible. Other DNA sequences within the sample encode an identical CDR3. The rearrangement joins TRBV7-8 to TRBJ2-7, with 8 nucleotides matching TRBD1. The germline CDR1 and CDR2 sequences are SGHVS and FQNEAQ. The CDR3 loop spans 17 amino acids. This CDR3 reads CASSLALVPGGHYEQYF. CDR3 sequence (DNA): TGTGCTAGCAGCTTAGCGCTCGTGCCAGGGGGCCACTACGAGCAGTACTTC.

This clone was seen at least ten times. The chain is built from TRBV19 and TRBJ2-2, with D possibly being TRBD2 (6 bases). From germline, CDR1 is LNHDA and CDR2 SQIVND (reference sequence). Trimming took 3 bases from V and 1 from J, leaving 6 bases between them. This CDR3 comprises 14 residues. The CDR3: CASSIGGNTGELFF. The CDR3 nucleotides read TGTGCCAGTAGTATCGGGGGGAACACCGGGGAGCTGTTTTTT.

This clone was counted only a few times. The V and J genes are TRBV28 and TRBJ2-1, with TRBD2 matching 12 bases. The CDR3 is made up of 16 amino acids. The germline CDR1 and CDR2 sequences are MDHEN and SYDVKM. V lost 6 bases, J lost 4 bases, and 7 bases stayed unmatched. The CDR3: CASRRTSGTWYNEQFF. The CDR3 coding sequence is TGTGCCAGCAGGCGGACTAGCGGGACTTGGTACAATGAGCAGTTCTTC.

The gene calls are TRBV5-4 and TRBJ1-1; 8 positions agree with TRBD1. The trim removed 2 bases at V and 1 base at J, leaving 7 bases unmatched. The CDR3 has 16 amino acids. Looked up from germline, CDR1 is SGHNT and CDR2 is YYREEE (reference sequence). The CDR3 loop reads CASSFGAGTGNTEAFF. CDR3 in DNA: TGTGCCAGCAGCTTTGGGGCCGGGACAGGGAACACTGAAGCTTTCTTT. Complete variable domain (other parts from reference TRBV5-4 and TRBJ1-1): ETGVTQSPTHLIKTRGQQVTLRCSSQSGHNTVSWYQQALGQGPQFIFQYYREEENGRGNFPPRFSGLQFPNYSSELNVNALELDDSALYLCASSFGAGTGNTEAFFGQGTRLTVV.

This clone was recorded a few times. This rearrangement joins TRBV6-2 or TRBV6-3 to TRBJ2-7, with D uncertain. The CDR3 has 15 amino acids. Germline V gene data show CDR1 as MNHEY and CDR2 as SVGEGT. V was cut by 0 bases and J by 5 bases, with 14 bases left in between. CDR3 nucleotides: TGTGCCAGCAGTTACTCGAGTCATCAGGCCCACGAGCAGTACTTC. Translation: CASSYSSHQAHEQYF.

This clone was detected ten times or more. CDR3 sequence reads: CASSLGLGGADTQYF. CDR3 coding DNA: TGTGCCAGCAGCTTAGGACTTGGAGGGGCTGATACGCAGTATTTT. The chain joins TRBV7-9 to TRBJ2-3; D possibly corresponds to TRBD2 (6 bases). V was clipped by 1 base and J by 6 bases, with 14 bases between them. Germline CDR1 and CDR2: SEHNR and FQNEAQ (reference sequence). The CDR3 spans 15 residues.

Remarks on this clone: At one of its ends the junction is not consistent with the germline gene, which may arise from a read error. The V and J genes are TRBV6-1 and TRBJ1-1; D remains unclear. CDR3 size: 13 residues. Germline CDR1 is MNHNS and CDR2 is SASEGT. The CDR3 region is CAIRARRGTEAFF. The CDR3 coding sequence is TGTGCCATCCGCGCCCGTCGCGGCACTGAAGCCTTCTTT.

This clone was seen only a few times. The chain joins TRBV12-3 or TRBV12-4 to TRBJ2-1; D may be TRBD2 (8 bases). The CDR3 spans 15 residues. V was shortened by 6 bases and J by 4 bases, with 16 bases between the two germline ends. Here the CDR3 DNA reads TGTGCCAGCAGCCGGGAGGGGGCGACATACAATGAGCAGTTCTTC. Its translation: CASSREGATYNEQFF.

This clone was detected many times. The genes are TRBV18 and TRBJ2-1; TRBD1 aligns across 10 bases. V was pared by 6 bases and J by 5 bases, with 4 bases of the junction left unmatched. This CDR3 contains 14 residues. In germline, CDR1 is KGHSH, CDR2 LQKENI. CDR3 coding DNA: TGTGCCAGCTCCCAGGGACAGGGGCACAATGAGCAGTTCTTC. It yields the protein CASSQGQGHNEQFF.

The CDR3 nucleotides read TGCAGTGCTAGGGGAACAGGGTGGGGATCACCCCTCCACTTT. Translation gives CSARGTGWGSPLHF. V and J are TRBV20-1 and TRBJ1-6; possible D gene TRBD1, 6 bases. CDR3 length: 14 residues. V lost 3 bases to trimming and J lost 10 bases, with 16 bases between them. Germline CDR1 DFQATT, CDR2 SNEGSKA (reference sequence).

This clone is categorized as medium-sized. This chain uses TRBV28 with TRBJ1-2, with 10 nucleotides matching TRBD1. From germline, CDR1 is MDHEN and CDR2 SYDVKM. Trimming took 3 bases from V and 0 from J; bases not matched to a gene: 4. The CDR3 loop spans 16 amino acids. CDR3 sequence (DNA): TGTGCCAGCAGTTTTGACAGGGGGCGAGCTAACTATGGCTACACCTTC. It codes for CASSFDRGRANYGYTF.